A selection of T cell receptor beta chains follows, all from one sample in a study of cytomegalovirus exposure and HLA in healthy donors. Generated by immunoSEQ multiplex PCR, the TCRdb table keeps only in-frame clones and is missing some. The sample contains 100,000 to 150,000 clones, around three quarters of which appear only once. The sequencing sample was made of PBMCs. These receptors were obtained from a male donor in good health and CMV-seropositive. CDR3s include the opening cysteine and the closing phenylalanine or tryptophan. A D gene is named only where the DNA matches it firmly. Only some rows state a clone size, as once, few, many or a class for expanded clones.

>-|TRBV27|-|TRBJ1-2
TGTGCCAGCAGTTCAGGGAATATGAATGGCTACACCTTC
CASSSGNMNGYTF
>-|TRBV6-4|once|TRBJ2-2
TGTGCCAGCAGCGCCCACCCCCGGGGGGCTAACACCGGGGAGCTGTTTTTT
CASSAHPRGANTGELFF
>-|TRBV9|once|TRBJ1-6
TGTGCCAGCAGCGTAGATAGGGGCTTCGATAATTCACCCCTCCACTTT
CASSVDRGFDNSPLHF
>-|TRBV13|-|TRBJ1-2
TGTGCCAGCAGCTTCAGGGATCCTAACTATGGCTACACCTTC
CASSFRDPNYGYTF
>-|TRBV9|few|TRBJ2-7
TGTGCCAGCAGCGTCGGACCGACAGGTTACACCTACGAGCAGTACTTC
CASSVGPTGYTYEQYF
>-|TRBV19|-|TRBJ2-1
TGTGCCAGTAGTATAGAACTGGGCAGCAATGAGCAGTTCTTC
CASSIELGSNEQFF
>-|TRBV21-1|-|TRBJ2-2
TGTGCCAGCACCGAAGACAGGAACACCGGGGAGCTGTTTTTT
CASTEDRNTGELFF
>-|TRBV6-5|-|TRBJ2-3
TGTGCCAGCAGTCTCAGGGGTAGAGATACGCAGTATTTT
CASSLRGRDTQYF
>TRBD1|TRBV5-4|once|TRBJ1-1
TGTGCCAGCAGCTTGGGATCAGGGGGGAACACTGAAGCTTTCTTT
CASSLGSGGNTEAFF
>TRBD2|TRBV6-1|few|TRBJ2-2
TGTGCCAGCAACGAGGGAGGGGCACCCGGGGAGCTGTTTTTT
CASNEGGAPGELFF
>-|TRBV7-2|-|TRBJ2-1
TGTGCCAGCAGCTTAGATGGCAACAATGAGCAGTTCTTC
CASSLDGNNEQFF
>-|TRBV5-1|-|TRBJ1-5
TGCGCCAGCAGCACGGGGGACGATCAGCCCCAGCATTTT
CASSTGDDQPQHF
>TRBD2|TRBV5-1|-|TRBJ2-3
TGCGCCAGCAGCTTTAGCGGGGGTTATACAGATACGCAGTATTTT
CASSFSGGYTDTQYF
>-|TRBV15|-|TRBJ1-5
TGTGCCACCAGCAGAGGCAGGGGCCAGCCCCAGCATTTT
CATSRGRGQPQHF
>TRBD1|TRBV28|-|TRBJ1-4
TGTGCCAGCAGTGCTTTCCGACAGGGGGGTTTGGAAAAACTGTTTTTT
CASSAFRQGGLEKLFF
>-|TRBV19|-|TRBJ1-1
TGTGCCAGTAGTATGTCCGGGGTGGGAGGCACTGAAGCTTTCTTT
CASSMSGVGGTEAFF
>-|TRBV25-1|-|TRBJ1-3
TGTGCCAGCAGTGAATCGGGCGGGATCTCTGGAAACACCATATATTTT
CASSESGGISGNTIYF
>TRBD1|TRBV7-9|-|TRBJ2-1
TGTGCCAGCAGGCCGGTAGCGGACAGGGGGACCAACAATGAGCAGTTCTTC
CASRPVADRGTNNEQFF
>TRBD1|TRBV4-2|-|TRBJ1-3
TGTGCCAGCAGCCAAGCCGGGACAGTGAGCTCTGGAAACACCATATATTTT
CASSQAGTVSSGNTIYF
>-|TRBV6-6|-|TRBJ1-2
TGTGCCAGCAGTCCCCAGGGTGGCTACACCTTC
CASSPQGGYTF
>-|TRBV10-3|-|TRBJ1-4
TGTGCCATCAGGAAGGACTCCCCGGACGATGAAAAACTGTTTTTT
CAIRKDSPDDEKLFF
>-|TRBV11-2|-|TRBJ2-5
TGTGCCAGCAGCTTAGGAGGACTCCCCCTTAGGGAGACCCAGTACTTC
CASSLGGLPLRETQYF
>TRBD1|TRBV19|-|TRBJ1-1
TGTGCCAGTAGTGAGAACAGGGGGTGGAACACTGAAGCTTTCTTT
CASSENRGWNTEAFF
>TRBD2|TRBV19|-|TRBJ2-7
TGTGCCAGTAGTGGCAGGACTAGAGCCTACGAGCAGTACTTC
CASSGRTRAYEQYF
>-|TRBV16|few|TRBJ1-5
TGTGCCAGCAGCCTACAGAGGGGGTCCCCATCGGACCAGGCCCAGCATTTT
CASSLQRGSPSDQAQHF
>TRBD2|TRBV28|-|TRBJ2-1
TGTGCCAGCAGTTTAGTAGGGGCTGGGAGGGATGAGCAGTTCTTC
CASSLVGAGRDEQFF
>TRBD1|TRBV28|-|TRBJ1-5
TGTGCCAGCAGCCGGACGGACAGGGCTCGTCAGCCCCAGCATTTT
CASSRTDRARQPQHF
>TRBD2|TRBV5-1|-|TRBJ2-2
TGCGCCAGCAGCTTGGGGACTAGCGCCGGGGAGCTGTTTTTT
CASSLGTSAGELFF
>TRBD1|TRBV4-2|-|TRBJ1-2
TGTGCCAGCAGCCAAGTCGGGACAGGTAACTATGGCTACACCTTC
CASSQVGTGNYGYTF
>-|TRBV9|-|TRBJ1-1
TGTGCCAGCAGCGTAGGCCCTTTTGGGCAAACTGAAGCTTTCTTT
CASSVGPFGQTEAFF
>-|TRBV30|few|TRBJ1-5
TGTGCCTGGAGTCCAGGGGCAGGTCAGCCCCAGCATTTT
CAWSPGAGQPQHF
>-|TRBV2|-|TRBJ1-1
TGTGCCAGCAGTGACAGGCGTAACACTGAAGCTTTCTTT
CASSDRRNTEAFF
>TRBD1|TRBV6-6|-|TRBJ1-5
TGTGCCAGCAGAGGACAGGCCGGTCAGCCCCAGCATTTT
CASRGQAGQPQHF
>-|TRBV5-6|-|TRBJ2-2
TGTGCCAGCAGCCTGGGGGTCGAGCGCGGGGAGCTGTTTTTT
CASSLGVERGELFF
>TRBD1|TRBV19|-|TRBJ1-5
TGTGCCAGTAGTATAGGTTGGACAGGGGGGGCATCCAATCAGCCCCAGCATTTT
CASSIGWTGGASNQPQHF
>TRBD1|TRBV7-2|few|TRBJ2-7
TGTGCCAGCAGCTTAGTCGGGACAGGGACCTCCTACGAGCAGTACTTC
CASSLVGTGTSYEQYF
>-|TRBV7-8|few|TRBJ1-5
TGTGCCAGCAGCTATGAGATGAAACGGCCCCAGCATTTT
CASSYEMKRPQHF
>-|TRBV6-5|few|TRBJ1-3
TGTGCCAGCAGTTACTCGGCAGGGTCTGGAAACACCATATATTTT
CASSYSAGSGNTIYF
>TRBD1|TRBV7-2|-|TRBJ2-5
TGTGCCAGCAGCTCTCCGGACAGGGGACTTGCGACCCAGTACTTC
CASSSPDRGLATQYF
>TRBD2|TRBV6-6|-|TRBJ2-7
TGTGCCGGCAGTTATACTAGCGGGGGGCTCTACGAGCAGTACTTC
CAGSYTSGGLYEQYF